This paragraph covers one T cell receptor beta chain sequence. These data come from a study of blood T cell repertoires in COVID-19. Whole-study context: COVID-19 samples from acute and convalescent phases originated in the United States, Italy and Spain. PBMCs, B-cell-depleted T cells, or T cells provided the cDNA or gDNA that made up the material.

Per the authors' pipeline: Reference gene primer amplification in the assay estimated nucleated cell counts. Clones were sequenced by immunoSEQ multiplex PCR, and TCRdb holds only the in-frame ones, with some missing. V and J calls and clone size are as listed in that table; D and trimming were resolved from the DNA. The data hold over 90,000 clones, with roughly nine tenths observed a single time. The source of this sequence is a man aged 50-60 years in a cohort sampled during active COVID-19. Material: peripheral blood.

CDR3 sequence (DNA): TGTGCCAGCAGCGTAGGTCGTGCGGGGGGGAACACAGATACGCAGTATTTT. Amino acid sequence: CASSVGRAGGNTDTQYF. V and J are TRBV9 and TRBJ2-3; TRBD2 matches 9 bases. The length of the CDR3 is 17 residues. Trimming removed 0 bases from V and 2 bases from J; junction bases left unmatched: 7. The V gene's germline CDR1 is SGDLS and CDR2 YYNGEE.